This T cell receptor beta chain was recovered during a study of a mutant IDH1 vaccine in newly diagnosed glioma. The overall study: Treated patients had a mean age of about 37 years and a sex split that was roughly 60% male and roughly 40% female.

Germline-derived CDR1 and CDR2 are SGHNT and YENEEA. Between the trimmed V and J ends, which lost 0 bases and 5 bases, there was a span of 17 bases. The CDR3 has 16 amino acids. This clone was picked up one time. The target antigen is unknown. Sample time point: week 23, last vaccination. Topical imiquimod was applied with each vaccine dose, which held 300 ug of mutant IDH1 20-mer peptide. Whole-study findings and limits: About 92% of patients showed vaccine-induced immune responses across multiple MHC alleles.

Clones were sequenced by immunoSEQ multiplex PCR, and TCRdb holds only the in-frame ones, with some missing. The data contain about 54,000 clones, 87% of them singletons. The sample consisted of PBMCs, taken from a glioma patient whose treatment included an IDH1 peptide vaccine. This clonotype was sampled from a man aged 35 to 55 with glioma. The chain joins TRBV11-3 to TRBJ2-7, with D perhaps TRBD1 or TRBD2 (5 bases each). In DNA form, the CDR3 reads TGTGCCAGCAGCTTAGATGGGCTACACGAGGGGAACGAGCAGTACTTC. This sequence encodes CASSLDGLHEGNEQYF.